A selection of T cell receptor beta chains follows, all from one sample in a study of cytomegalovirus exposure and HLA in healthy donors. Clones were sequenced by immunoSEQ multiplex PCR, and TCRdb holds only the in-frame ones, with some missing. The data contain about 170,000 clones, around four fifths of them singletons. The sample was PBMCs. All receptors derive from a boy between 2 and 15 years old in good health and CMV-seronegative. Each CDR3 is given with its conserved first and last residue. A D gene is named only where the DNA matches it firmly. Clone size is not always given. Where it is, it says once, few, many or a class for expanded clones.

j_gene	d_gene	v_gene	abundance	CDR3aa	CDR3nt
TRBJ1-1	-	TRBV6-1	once	CASSELPGNTEAFF	TGTGCCAGCAGTGAACTCCCAGGGAACACTGAAGCTTTCTTT
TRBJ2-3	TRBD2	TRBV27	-	CASSVAGDGTDTQYF	TGTGCCAGCAGTGTAGCGGGAGACGGAACAGATACGCAGTATTTT
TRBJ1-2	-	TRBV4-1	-	CASSQGSLDYGYTF	TGCGCCAGCAGCCAAGGCAGTCTAGACTATGGCTACACCTTC
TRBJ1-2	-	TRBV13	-	CASSLGGSYGYTF	TGTGCCAGCAGCTTAGGAGGGAGCTATGGCTACACCTTC
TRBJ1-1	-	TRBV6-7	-	CASRMYPGDESTEAFF	TGTGCCAGCAGAATGTACCCAGGGGATGAGAGCACTGAAGCTTTCTTT
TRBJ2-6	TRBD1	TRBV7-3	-	CASSLNPQGSSGANVLTF	TGTGCCAGCAGCTTAAATCCACAGGGGAGCTCTGGGGCCAACGTCCTGACTTTC
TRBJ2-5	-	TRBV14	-	CASSQDTAGQETQYF	TGTGCCAGCAGCCAAGACACGGCAGGCCAAGAGACCCAGTACTTC
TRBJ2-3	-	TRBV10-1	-	CASSDAPGTDTQYF	TGCGCCAGCAGTGATGCCCCGGGCACAGATACGCAGTATTTT
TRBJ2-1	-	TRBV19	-	CASSIDPTGLRNEQFF	TGTGCCAGTAGTATAGATCCCACAGGCTTGCGGAATGAGCAGTTCTTC
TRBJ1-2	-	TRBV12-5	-	CASGLEQGNGYTF	TGTGCTAGTGGTTTGGAACAGGGTAATGGCTACACCTTC
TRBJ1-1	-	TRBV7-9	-	CASSFQGTEAFF	TGTGCCAGCAGCTTCCAGGGGACTGAAGCTTTCTTT
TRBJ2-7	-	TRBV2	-	CASGDRVAGTYEQYF	TGTGCCAGCGGTGACAGGGTTGCTGGGACTTACGAGCAGTACTTC
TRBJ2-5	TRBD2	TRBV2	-	CASSDFGSGEETQYF	TGTGCCAGCAGTGATTTCGGTAGCGGGGAAGAGACCCAGTACTTC
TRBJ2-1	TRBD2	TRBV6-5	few	CASPSSSGSDEQFF	TGTGCCAGCCCAAGTAGTAGCGGGAGCGATGAGCAGTTCTTC
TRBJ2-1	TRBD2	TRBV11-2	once	CASSPRTSGRSSYNEQFF	TGTGCCAGCAGCCCCCGGACTAGCGGGAGGAGCTCCTACAATGAGCAGTTCTTC
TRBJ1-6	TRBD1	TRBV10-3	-	CAIGTASLKGDNSPLHF	TGTGCCATCGGGACAGCTTCGCTTAAGGGGGATAATTCACCCCTCCACTTT
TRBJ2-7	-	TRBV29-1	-	CSVGEEEQYF	TGCAGCGTTGGAGAGGAGGAGCAGTACTTC
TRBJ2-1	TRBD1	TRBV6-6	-	CASSPQGYEQFF	TGTGCCAGCTCCCCACAGGGGTATGAGCAGTTCTTC
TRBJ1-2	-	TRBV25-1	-	CASRGQKEKGYTF	TGTGCCAGCCGCGGACAGAAAGAGAAAGGCTACACCTTC
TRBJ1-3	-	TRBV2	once	CASSDAVFGNTIYF	TGTGCCAGCAGTGATGCAGTCTTTGGAAACACCATATATTTT
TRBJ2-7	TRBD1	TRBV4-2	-	CASSQDQGADEQYF	TGTGCCAGCAGCCAAGATCAGGGGGCAGACGAGCAGTACTTT
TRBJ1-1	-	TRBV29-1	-	CSVQGLYTEAFF	TGCAGCGTCCAGGGGCTCTACACTGAAGCTTTCTTT
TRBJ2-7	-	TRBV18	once	CASSPNYEQYF	TGTGCCAGCTCACCCAACTACGAGCAGTACTTC
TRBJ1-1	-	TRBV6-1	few	CASSLTGFGTEAFF	TGTGCCAGCAGCCTTACAGGGTTTGGCACTGAAGCTTTCTTT
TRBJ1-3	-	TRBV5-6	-	CASSLGGSGNTIYF	TGTGCCAGCAGTCTGGGGGGCTCTGGAAACACCATATATTTT
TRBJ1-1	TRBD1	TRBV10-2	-	CASSVRTGLVSVNTEAFF	TGCGCCAGCAGTGTGCGGACAGGGCTAGTGTCCGTGAACACTGAAGCTTTCTTT
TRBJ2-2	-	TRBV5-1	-	CASSLTSPSNTGELFF	TGCGCCAGCAGCTTGACTTCCCCCTCGAACACCGGGGAGCTGTTTTTT
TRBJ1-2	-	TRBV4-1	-	CASSQFVIRENYGYTF	TGCGCCAGCAGCCAATTTGTTATTCGGGAGAACTATGGCTACACCTTC
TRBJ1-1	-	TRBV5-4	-	CASSLSPGSDTEAFF	TGTGCCAGCAGCTTGTCTCCAGGGTCGGACACTGAAGCTTTCTTT
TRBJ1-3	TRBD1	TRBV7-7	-	CASSPGTGRNTIYF	TGTGCCAGCAGCCCCGGGACAGGTCGAAACACCATATATTTT
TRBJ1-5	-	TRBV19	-	CASMSAIRRGDQPQHF	TGTGCCAGCATGAGCGCAATCCGGCGGGGTGATCAGCCCCAGCATTTT
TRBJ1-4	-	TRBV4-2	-	CASSREDRSATNEKLFF	TGTGCCAGCAGCCGCGAAGACAGGAGTGCAACTAATGAAAAACTGTTTTTT
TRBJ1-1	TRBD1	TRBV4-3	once	CASSQVEGALLPLEAFF	TGCGCCAGCAGCCAAGTGGAGGGGGCCCTCTTACCCCTTGAAGCTTTCTTT
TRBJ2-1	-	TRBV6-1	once	CASSNQGSNEQFF	TGTGCCAGCAGTAATCAGGGGTCCAATGAGCAGTTCTTC
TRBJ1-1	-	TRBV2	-	CASKRQVNTEAFF	TGTGCCAGCAAAAGACAGGTTAACACTGAAGCTTTCTTT